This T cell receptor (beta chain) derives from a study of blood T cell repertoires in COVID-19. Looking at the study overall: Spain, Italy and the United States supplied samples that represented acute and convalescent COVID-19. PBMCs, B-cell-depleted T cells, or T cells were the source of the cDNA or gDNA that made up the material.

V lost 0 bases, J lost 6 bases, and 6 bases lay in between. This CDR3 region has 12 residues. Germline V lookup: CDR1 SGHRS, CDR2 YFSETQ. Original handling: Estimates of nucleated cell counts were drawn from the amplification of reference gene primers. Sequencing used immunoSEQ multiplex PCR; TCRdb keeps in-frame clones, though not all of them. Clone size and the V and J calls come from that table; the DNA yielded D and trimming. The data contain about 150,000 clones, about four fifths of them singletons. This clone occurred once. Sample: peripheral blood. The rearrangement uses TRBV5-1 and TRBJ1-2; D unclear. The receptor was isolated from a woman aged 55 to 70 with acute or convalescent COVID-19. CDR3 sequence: CASSLGGHGYTF. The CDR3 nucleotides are TGCGCCAGCAGCTTGGGAGGCCATGGCTACACCTTC.